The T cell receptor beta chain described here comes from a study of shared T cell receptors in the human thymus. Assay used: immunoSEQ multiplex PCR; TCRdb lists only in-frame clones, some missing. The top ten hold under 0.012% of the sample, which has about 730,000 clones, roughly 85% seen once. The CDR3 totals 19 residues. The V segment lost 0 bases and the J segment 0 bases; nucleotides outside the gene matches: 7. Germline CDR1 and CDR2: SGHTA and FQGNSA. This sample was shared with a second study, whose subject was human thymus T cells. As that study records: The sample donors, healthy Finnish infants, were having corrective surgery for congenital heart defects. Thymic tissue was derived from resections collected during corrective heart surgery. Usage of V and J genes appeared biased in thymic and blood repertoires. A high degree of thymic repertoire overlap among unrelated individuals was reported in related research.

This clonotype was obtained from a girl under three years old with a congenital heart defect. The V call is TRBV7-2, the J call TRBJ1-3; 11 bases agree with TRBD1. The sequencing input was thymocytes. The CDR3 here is CASSLAPDRGPSSGNTIYF. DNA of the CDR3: TGTGCCAGCAGCTTAGCTCCGGACAGGGGGCCATCCTCTGGAAACACCATATATTTT.